Below, one T cell receptor (beta chain) is given with its context. It has no known antigen specificity. No much larger clone exists at a distance of one base, and base qualities are not known. The junction carries 8 bases between V and J, which are trimmed by 2 bases and 4 bases respectively. The CDR3 spans 13 residues, from the cysteine through the phenylalanine. This entry keeps only the CDR3 DNA: 39 bases, framed from base 1. The germline V gene supplies CDR1 MDHEN and CDR2 SYDVKM. The data originate from a study of blood T cell repertoires in COVID-19 (TCRdb year 2020). Some background on the complete study: Samples from collaborators originated in the United States, Italy and Spain and spanned both the acute and convalescent phases of COVID-19. The prospective study material was composed of cDNA or gDNA derived from T cells, B-cell-depleted T cells, or PBMCs. Subjects who had been exposed to COVID-19, were actively infected with it, or had recovered from it provided the deeply sampled blood TCRbeta repertoires that made up the dataset. The repertoires were released in a freely available public database meant as a resource for research on the immune response to SARS-CoV-2. Samples were obtained from the ongoing ImmuneRACE study (first 160 participants) and from about 1,300 subjects provided by 6 global collaborators. Nearly every sample came with metadata listing a de-identified subject ID, COVID-19 status, age in years and sex. Where HLA class I and class II types were available, the types were taken from metadata supplied by the sample provider, not from assay-based typing. Study-level results and caveats: The quantity of clinical and demographic metadata differed by source and by participant and was supplied without curation.

TCRbeta CDR3 regions were amplified from genomic DNA by means of the immunoSEQ Assay, a bias-controlled multiplex PCR. The authors' pipeline ran thus. Within the assay, amplification of reference gene primers was used to estimate how many nucleated cells each sample contained. To quantify the absolute abundance of each unique TCRbeta CDR3 rearrangement, sequence reads were collapsed and filtered. For each sample, productive Simpson clonality was calculated by taking the square root of Simpson's diversity index across productive rearrangements. Held by TCRdb, this immuneACCESS table contains in-frame sequences only and omits some clones. Under half of the omission traces to an unresolved V gene where checked; the cause of the rest is unknown. The DNA was the basis for D and trimming; V, J and clone size are from that table. In all, the sample holds about 99,000 clones, and around nine tenths of those were seen once. 3% to 3.5% of the sample rests with the top ten.

The collaborating institutions used their own protocols to collect whole blood in K2EDTA tubes. Collaborator samples were shipped for TCRbeta analysis as frozen whole blood, isolated PBMCs, or DNA extracted from either sample type. This receptor was identified in a man aged 50-59 years in a cohort sampled during active COVID-19. The sequence joins TRBV28 to TRBJ1-2; the D gene assignment is ambiguous. Material: peripheral blood. The sequenced DNA: TGTGCCAGCAGTTTAGCCCAGGCCTATGGCTACACCTTC. It codes for CASSLAQAYGYTF.